These 25 T cell receptor beta chains were all obtained from the same sample, sequenced in a study of cytomegalovirus exposure and HLA in healthy donors. Generated by immunoSEQ multiplex PCR, the TCRdb table keeps only in-frame clones and is missing some. The data contain hundreds of thousands of clones, about 87% of them singletons. The sequenced sample was PBMCs. The source of these receptors is a young man in good health and CMV-seronegative.

The CDR3, as DNA: TGTGCCTGGAGCCCCGCGGATGGGGGCCTCTACGAGCAGTACTTC. This gives the protein CAWSPADGGLYEQYF. The chain is built from TRBV30 and TRBJ2-7; the D gene is possibly TRBD1 (6 bases). With 3 bases removed from V and 3 bases from J, the gap between germline ends came to 18 bases. CDR3 length: 15 amino acids. CDR1 and CDR2 (germline): GTSNPN, SVGIG (reference sequence). Combining the CDR3 with reference TRBV30 and TRBJ2-7 gives the whole variable domain SQTIHQWPATLVQPVGSPLSLECTVEGTSNPNLYWYRQAAGRGLQLLFYSVGIGQISSEVPQNLSASRPQDRQFILSSKKLLLSDSGFYLCAWSPADGGLYEQYFGPGTRLTVT.

A few counts support this clone. The chain links TRBV25-1 to TRBJ2-7; D is perhaps TRBD1 (5 bases). This CDR3 has 14 amino acids. Looked up from germline, CDR1 is MGHDK and CDR2 is SYGVNS. V was cut by 3 bases and J by 4 bases, with 13 bases left in between. The CDR3 region is CASSDKGIWYEQYF. The CDR3 nucleotides are TGTGCCAGCAGTGATAAGGGGATTTGGTACGAGCAGTACTTC.

This chain links TRBV19 with TRBJ2-7; D gene ambiguous. V was cut by 1 base and J by 6 bases, with 13 bases left in between. The CDR3 contains 14 residues. CDR1 is LNHDA, CDR2 SQIVND, per germline (reference sequence). The DNA for the CDR3 is TGTGCCAGTAGTATAGCCCTGAATAGTGGCGAGCAGTACTTC. It translates to CASSIALNSGEQYF.

The chain combines TRBV15 with TRBJ1-6; the match to TRBD1 covers 9 bases. This CDR3 spans 17 amino acids. Germline-derived CDR1 and CDR2 are LNHNV and YYDKDF (reference sequence). V dropped 0 bases and J dropped 6; count of bases not matched to a gene: 6. CDR3 coding DNA: TGTGCCACCAGCAGAGAGGGCCCGGGACAGGGTAATTCACCCCTCCACTTT. It codes for CATSREGPGQGNSPLHF.

This chain connects TRBV5-1 to TRBJ2-7; 9 nucleotides match TRBD1. Germline CDR1 is SGHRS and CDR2 is YFSETQ. The ends lost 4 bases at V and 5 bases at J; junction bases unmatched: 7. There are 14 residues in the CDR3. The CDR3 is CASSEGQGRHEQYF. CDR3 DNA: TGCGCCAGCAGCGAGGGACAGGGTCGCCACGAGCAGTACTTC. The full variable domain, its missing parts supplied by reference TRBV5-1 and TRBJ2-7, is KAGVTQTPRYLIKTRGQQVTLSCSPISGHRSVSWYQQTPGQGLQFLFEYFSETQRNKGNFPGRFSGRQFSNSRSEMNVSTLELGDSALYLCASSEGQGRHEQYFGPGTRLTVT.

The V and J genes are TRBV27 and TRBJ2-1; 7 nucleotides align to TRBD2. Germline V CDR1 and CDR2: MNHEY, SMNVEV (reference sequence). The CDR3 is made up of 13 amino acids. V lost 8 bases, J lost 7 bases, and 8 bases stayed unmatched. DNA for the CDR3: TGTGCCAGCGGACTAGATGGTTGGAATGAGCAGTTCTTC. Translated, it gives CASGLDGWNEQFF.

This clone turned up a few times. V and J are TRBV7-7 and TRBJ2-5, with 7 bases that match TRBD1. The CDR3 covers 15 residues. The germline gives CDR1 SSHAT, CDR2 FNYEAQ (reference sequence). The trim removed 5 bases at V and 1 base at J, leaving 7 bases unmatched. DNA of the CDR3: TGTGCCAGCAGCACCGGGACAGCTAGCCAAGAGACCCAGTACTTC. Its translation: CASSTGTASQETQYF.

The J gene is TRBJ1-5, the V gene TRBV5-1, with 11 bases matching TRBD1. This CDR3 contains 15 residues. Germline CDR1 and CDR2: SGHRS and YFSETQ. V lost 4 bases, J lost 3 bases, and 3 bases stayed unmatched. CDR3 in DNA: TGCGCCAGCAGCCCGGACAGGGGGCACAATCAGCCCCAGCATTTT. Protein product: CASSPDRGHNQPQHF.

CDR3 sequence reads: CASSYEGWGQRVQETQYF. CDR3 bases: TGTGCCAGCAGTTACGAAGGGTGGGGACAGCGGGTCCAAGAGACCCAGTACTTC. The chain carries TRBV6-8 and TRBJ2-5; D perhaps matches TRBD1 (7 bases). Trimming left V 2 bases short and J 1 base short, with 20 bases between. The length of the CDR3 is 18 residues. Germline V CDR1 and CDR2: MNHGY, SAAAGT.

The chain is built from TRBV6-5 and TRBJ2-7; TRBD1 agrees at 9 bases. Germline loops: CDR1 MNHEY, CDR2 SVGAGI. Trimming removed 9 bases from V and 2 bases from J; junction bases left unmatched: 2. This CDR3 region has 12 residues. CDR3 sequence: CASRQGAYEQYF. The CDR3, as DNA: TGTGCCAGTCGACAGGGGGCCTACGAGCAGTACTTC.

The chain links TRBV28 to TRBJ2-3; 9 bases agree with TRBD2. Germline V gene lookup returns CDR1 MDHEN and CDR2 SYDVKM. The CDR3 sequence is 13 residues long. The trim removed 1 base at V and 14 bases at J, leaving 7 bases unmatched. CDR3 nucleotides: TGTGCCAGCAGTTTATCGACTAGCGGTCTTCTGTATTTT. This translates into CASSLSTSGLLYF.

J is TRBJ2-1 and V is TRBV6-5; TRBD1 might be the D (5 bases). From germline, CDR1 is MNHEY and CDR2 SVGAGI. Trimming shortened V by 4 bases and J by 7 bases, and 11 bases separated the two germline ends. The CDR3 has 13 amino acids. The CDR3 DNA reads TGTGCCAGCAGTTGGCTAGGGGTTAATGAGCAGTTCTTC. It is translated as CASSWLGVNEQFF.

This rearrangement joins TRBV4-1 to TRBJ1-3; D not resolved. Germline assignment: CDR1 MGHRA and CDR2 YSYEKL. The ends were cut back, 0 bases at V and 0 bases at J, with 12 bases in the middle. The CDR3 is made up of 17 amino acids. The CDR3: CASSQDKSTNSGNTIYF. CDR3 DNA: TGCGCCAGCAGCCAAGATAAGTCGACTAACTCTGGAAACACCATATATTTT.

The chain uses TRBV7-7 and TRBJ2-2, with a weak D call TRBD2 (6 bases). V lost 10 bases and J 1 base, leaving 13 bases between the germline ends. Germline CDR1 and CDR2: SSHAT and FNYEAQ (reference sequence). This CDR3 region has 14 residues. CDR3 DNA: TGTGCCACCTCGGGACTTCGGAACACCGGGGAGCTGTTTTTT. Encoded protein: CATSGLRNTGELFF.

This chain joins TRBV28 and TRBJ1-5; 7 bases map to TRBD1. V lost 4 bases to trimming and J lost 0 bases; unmatched junction nucleotides: 3. CDR1 and CDR2 (germline): MDHEN, SYDVKM. CDR3 length: 15 amino acids. CDR3 loop: CASSSDRSSNQPQHF. The CDR3 DNA follows: TGTGCCAGCAGTTCGGACAGGAGTAGCAATCAGCCCCAGCATTTT.

The rearrangement joins TRBV10-3 to TRBJ2-3; D is possibly TRBD1 (5 bases). The germline CDR1 and CDR2 sequences are ENHRY and SYGVKD. The CDR3 sequence is 15 residues long. With 4 bases removed from V and 2 bases from J, the gap between germline ends came to 13 bases. The CDR3 loop reads CAISGPPDNTDTQYF. CDR3 DNA: TGTGCCATCAGTGGCCCCCCGGACAACACAGATACGCAGTATTTT.

The chain employs TRBV4-1 and TRBJ2-3; 8 positions match TRBD1. CDR3 length: 15 residues. Germline lookup yields CDR1 MGHRA and CDR2 YSYEKL. J gave up 5 bases and V 4 bases, and 8 bases lay outside the gene matches. Written as DNA, the CDR3 is TGCGCCAGCAGCCGCACGGGACAGGCAGAAGATACGCAGTATTTT. Protein sequence: CASSRTGQAEDTQYF.

The chain couples TRBV6-1 to TRBJ2-7; D not resolved. The V and J ends lost 4 bases and 5 bases respectively, with 6 bases between them. Germline V gene lookup returns CDR1 MNHNS and CDR2 SASEGT. The CDR3 is 11 residues long. CDR3 in amino acids: CASSVTDEQYF. Here the CDR3 DNA reads TGTGCCAGCAGTGTAACAGACGAGCAGTACTTC.

The chain employs TRBV7-3 and TRBJ2-5, with D uncertain. CDR3 size: 14 residues. Looked up from germline, CDR1 is SGHTA and CDR2 is FQGTGA. The V gene lost 3 bases and the J gene lost 3 bases, with 11 bases spanning the gap. The CDR3 spells CASSFLAGEETQYF. Written as DNA, the CDR3 is TGTGCCAGCAGCTTTTTAGCCGGAGAAGAGACCCAGTACTTC.

This chain uses TRBV5-8 with TRBJ2-1, with 11 bases lining up with TRBD2. CDR3 length: 16 amino acids. V lost 2 bases to trimming and J lost 4 bases; unmatched junction nucleotides: 5. The germline gives CDR1 SGHTS, CDR2 YDEGEE. Here the CDR3 reads CASSFFGTSGYNEQFF. The CDR3 nucleotides read TGTGCCAGCAGCTTCTTTGGGACTAGCGGATACAATGAGCAGTTCTTC.

The chain uses TRBV7-7 and TRBJ2-7; TRBD1 matches 7 bases. This CDR3 has 13 amino acids. Trimming removed 5 bases from V and 5 bases from J; junction bases left unmatched: 6. CDR1 and CDR2 (germline): SSHAT, FNYEAQ (reference sequence). CDR3 amino acids: CASSLRQGNEQYF. The CDR3 coding sequence is TGTGCCAGCAGCCTACGACAGGGAAACGAGCAGTACTTC.

The gene calls are TRBV7-8 and TRBJ2-1, with D maybe TRBD1 (5 bases). The CDR3 is 14 amino acids. Germline-derived CDR1 and CDR2 are SGHVS and FQNEAQ. With 4 bases removed from V and 2 bases from J, the gap between germline ends came to 9 bases. CDR3 nucleotides: TGTGCCAGCAGCTCGAAGGGGACCTACAATGAGCAGTTCTTC. Translated, it gives CASSSKGTYNEQFF.

The chain employs TRBV5-5 and TRBJ2-5, with 7 bases that match TRBD1. Trimming took 2 bases from V and 2 from J; bases not matched to a gene: 9. The CDR3 consists of 16 residues. Germline V lookup: CDR1 SGHKS, CDR2 YYEKEE (reference sequence). CDR3 DNA: TGTGCCAGCAGCTTTCTTCCCGGGGACAGTCAAGAGACCCAGTACTTC. This gives the protein CASSFLPGDSQETQYF.

The rearrangement joins TRBV7-8 to TRBJ2-7; 9 bases fit TRBD1. This CDR3 spans 14 amino acids. V shed 5 bases, J shed 6 bases, and the junction held 8 bases outside the gene matches. Germline CDR1 is SGHVS and CDR2 is FQNEAQ. Here the CDR3 reads CASSRRQGDGEQYF. The CDR3 DNA sequence: TGTGCCAGCAGCCGACGACAGGGGGATGGCGAGCAGTACTTC. Combining the CDR3 with reference TRBV7-8 and TRBJ2-7 gives the whole variable domain GAGVSQSPRYKVAKRGQDVALRCDPISGHVSLFWYQQALGQGPEFLTYFQNEAQLDKSGLPSDRFFAERPEGSVSTLKIQRTQQEDSAVYLCASSRRQGDGEQYFGPGTRLTVT.

The chain has TRBV6-5 and TRBJ2-1, with a possible D match to TRBD2 (5 bases). With 0 bases removed from V and 3 bases from J, the gap between germline ends came to 9 bases. This CDR3 is built from 15 residues. Per germline, CDR1 MNHEY and CDR2 SVGAGI. The CDR3: CASSYSGTSYNEQFF. In nucleotides, the CDR3 is TGTGCCAGCAGTTACTCGGGTACTAGCTACAATGAGCAGTTCTTC.